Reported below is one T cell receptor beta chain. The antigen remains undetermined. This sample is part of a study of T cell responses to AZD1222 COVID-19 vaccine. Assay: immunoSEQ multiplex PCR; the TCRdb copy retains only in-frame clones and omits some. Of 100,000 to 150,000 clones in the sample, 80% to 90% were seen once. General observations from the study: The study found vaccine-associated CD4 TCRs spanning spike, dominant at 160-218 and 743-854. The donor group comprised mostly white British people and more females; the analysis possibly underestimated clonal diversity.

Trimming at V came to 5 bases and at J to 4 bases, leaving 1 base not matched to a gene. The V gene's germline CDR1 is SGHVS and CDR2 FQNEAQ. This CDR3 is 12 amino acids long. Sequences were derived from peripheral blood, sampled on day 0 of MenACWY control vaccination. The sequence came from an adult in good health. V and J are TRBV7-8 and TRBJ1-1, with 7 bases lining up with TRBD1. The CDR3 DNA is TGTGCCAGCAGCCGGACAGGCACTGAAGCTTTCTTT. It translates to CASSRTGTEAFF.